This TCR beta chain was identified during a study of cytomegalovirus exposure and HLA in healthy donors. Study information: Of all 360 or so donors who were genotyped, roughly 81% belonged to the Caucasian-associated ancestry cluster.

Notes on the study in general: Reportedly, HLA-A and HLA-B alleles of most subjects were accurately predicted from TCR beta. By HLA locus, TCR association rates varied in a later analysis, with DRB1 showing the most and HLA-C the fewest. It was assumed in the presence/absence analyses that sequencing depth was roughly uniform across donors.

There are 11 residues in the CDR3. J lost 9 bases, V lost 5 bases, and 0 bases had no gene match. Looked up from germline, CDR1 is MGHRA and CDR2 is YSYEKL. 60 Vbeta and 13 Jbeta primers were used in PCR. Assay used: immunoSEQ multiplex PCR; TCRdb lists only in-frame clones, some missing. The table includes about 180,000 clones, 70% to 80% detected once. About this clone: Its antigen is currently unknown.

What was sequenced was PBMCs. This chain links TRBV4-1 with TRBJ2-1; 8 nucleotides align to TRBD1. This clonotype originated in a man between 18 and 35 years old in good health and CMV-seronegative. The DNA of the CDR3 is TGCGCCAGCAGCGACAGGGGTGAGCAGTTCTTC. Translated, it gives CASSDRGEQFF.